Following are 13 T cell receptor beta chains from one sample sequenced in a study of blood T cell repertoires in COVID-19. TCRdb's copy holds only in-frame clones and misses some; the assay was immunoSEQ multiplex PCR. The table includes roughly 700,000 clones, 75% to 90% detected once. Sequencing was carried out using peripheral blood. The source is a woman aged 18-29 years with acute or convalescent COVID-19.

The gene calls are TRBV2 and TRBJ1-4; unclear D gene. In germline, CDR1 is SNHLY, CDR2 FYNNEI. V shed 6 bases and J shed 4 bases, with 9 bases lying between them. CDR3 length: 13 amino acids. CDR3 in DNA: TGTGCCAGCAGACAGCCCTATAATGAAAAACTGTTTTTT. This encodes CASRQPYNEKLFF. Drawing the rest from reference TRBV2 and TRBJ1-4, the complete variable domain is EPEVTQTPSHQVTQMGQEVILRCVPISNHLYFYWYRQILGQKVEFLVSFYNNEISEKSEIFDDQFSVERPDGSNFTLKIRSTKLEDSAMYFCASRQPYNEKLFFGSGTQLSVL.

The chain recombines TRBV7-3 with TRBJ2-3, with 9 bases aligning to TRBD1. CDR3 length: 15 amino acids. The germline CDR1 and CDR2 sequences are SGHTA and FQGTGA. The junction had 11 bases not matched to a gene; V was cut back by 5 bases and J by 8 bases. The CDR3 nucleotides are TGTGCCAGCAGCCCCCGGACAGGGGCTAAATCTACGCAGTATTTT. Its protein is CASSPRTGAKSTQYF.

The chain couples TRBV5-1 to TRBJ1-1; 7 nucleotides match TRBD1. V lost 7 bases, J lost 4 bases, and 7 bases stayed unmatched. The CDR3 is 13 amino acids. From germline, CDR1 is SGHRS and CDR2 YFSETQ. CDR3 sequence: CASALQGTTEAFF. CDR3 in DNA: TGCGCCAGCGCCCTACAGGGGACCACTGAAGCTTTCTTT.

This clone was seen a handful of times. This chain joins TRBV19 and TRBJ1-2, with 7 nucleotides matching TRBD1. The V gene's germline CDR1 is LNHDA and CDR2 SQIVND (reference sequence). The CDR3 extends over 15 amino acids. After removal of 5 bases from V and 0 bases from J, the junction contained 6 bases not matched to a gene. The CDR3 nucleotides read TGTGCCAGTAGTTTACGGACAGGAACTAACTATGGCTACACCTTC. Translating gives CASSLRTGTNYGYTF.

The V gene is TRBV2, the J gene TRBJ1-2; D not certain. Germline CDR1 is SNHLY and CDR2 is FYNNEI. The CDR3 loop spans 14 amino acids. The ends were cut back, 0 bases at V and 8 bases at J, with 13 bases in the middle. CDR3 protein: CASSEAPGSRGYTF. For the CDR3, the DNA is TGTGCCAGCAGTGAAGCGCCGGGGTCCAGGGGCTACACCTTC.

This chain uses TRBV28 with TRBJ1-2; 7 bases map to TRBD1. Trimming removed 8 bases from V and 3 bases from J; junction bases left unmatched: 6. Germline CDR1 and CDR2: MDHEN and SYDVKM. The CDR3 spans 13 residues. CDR3 sequence: CASRLGTDYGYTF. The CDR3 nucleotides are TGTGCCAGCCGACTCGGGACAGACTATGGCTACACCTTC.

The genes are TRBV27 and TRBJ1-2; 7 bases line up with TRBD1. V lost 6 bases and J lost 4; bases outside the gene matches: 8. The CDR3 totals 14 residues. Germline loops: CDR1 MNHEY, CDR2 SMNVEV (reference sequence). This CDR3 reads CASSVDRLFYGYTF. CDR3 DNA sequence: TGTGCCAGCAGCGTGGACAGGCTCTTCTATGGCTACACCTTC.

This clone was picked up one time. The chain joins TRBV6-5 to TRBJ1-2; D is unresolved. The germline V and J ends were trimmed by 8 bases and 5 bases, with 15 bases remaining between them. The CDR3 is 13 residues long. Germline V CDR1 and CDR2: MNHEY, SVGAGI. CDR3 in DNA: TGTGCCAGCTCTCACTCCCGTTGGTATGGCTACACCTTC. It translates to CASSHSRWYGYTF.

This clone appeared a few times. The chain carries TRBV5-1 and TRBJ2-1; 7 nucleotides line up with TRBD2. Trimming removed 2 bases from V and 4 bases from J; junction bases left unmatched: 3. Germline assignment: CDR1 SGHRS and CDR2 YFSETQ. The CDR3 runs 14 residues. The CDR3, as DNA: TGCGCCAGCAGCTTAGGACTAGAGTACAATGAGCAGTTCTTC. This encodes CASSLGLEYNEQFF.

The V and J genes are TRBV9 and TRBJ2-3; 14 bases agree with TRBD2. The CDR3 loop spans 16 amino acids. Germline CDR1 is SGDLS and CDR2 is YYNGEE. V lost 3 bases to trimming and J lost 1 base; unmatched junction nucleotides: 1. The CDR3 is CASSGGLAGGTDTQYF. Written as DNA, the CDR3 is TGTGCCAGCAGCGGGGGACTAGCGGGGGGCACAGATACGCAGTATTTT. The complete variable domain, with remaining parts taken from reference TRBV9 and TRBJ2-3, reads DSGVTQTPKHLITATGQRVTLRCSPRSGDLSVYWYQQSLDQGLQFLIQYYNGEERAKGNILERFSAQQFPDLHSELNLSSLELGDSALYFCASSGGLAGGTDTQYFGPGTRLTVL.

This chain joins TRBV12-5 and TRBJ1-1; 9 nucleotides agree with TRBD1. The V and J ends lost 5 bases and 1 base, in that order; junction bases with no gene match: 5. This CDR3 is built from 15 residues. The V gene's germline CDR1 is LGHNT and CDR2 FRNRAP. This CDR3 is CASGNGQGKNTEAFF. The CDR3 bases are TGTGCTAGTGGTAACGGACAGGGGAAGAACACTGAAGCTTTCTTT.

The V and J genes are TRBV11-2 and TRBJ1-2; 8 bases are a match to TRBD1. Germline values: CDR1 SGHAT, CDR2 FQNNGV. With V trimmed by 4 bases and J by 8 bases, 15 bases remained unmatched. CDR3 length equals 16 residues. Here the CDR3 DNA reads TGTGCCAGCAGCTCTCCCCACGGGCAGGGGGCGCGAGGCTACACCTTC. It yields the protein CASSSPHGQGARGYTF.

The chain has TRBV14 and TRBJ2-1, with 15 positions matching TRBD2. The CDR3 is 17 amino acids. Losses at the gene ends were 4 bases for V and 7 bases for J; bases not matched to a gene: 8. Germline values: CDR1 SGHDN, CDR2 FVKESK. The DNA of the CDR3 is TGTGCCAGCAGCCCGGGACTAGCGGGGGGCTATACAAATGAGCAGTTCTTC. Its translation: CASSPGLAGGYTNEQFF.